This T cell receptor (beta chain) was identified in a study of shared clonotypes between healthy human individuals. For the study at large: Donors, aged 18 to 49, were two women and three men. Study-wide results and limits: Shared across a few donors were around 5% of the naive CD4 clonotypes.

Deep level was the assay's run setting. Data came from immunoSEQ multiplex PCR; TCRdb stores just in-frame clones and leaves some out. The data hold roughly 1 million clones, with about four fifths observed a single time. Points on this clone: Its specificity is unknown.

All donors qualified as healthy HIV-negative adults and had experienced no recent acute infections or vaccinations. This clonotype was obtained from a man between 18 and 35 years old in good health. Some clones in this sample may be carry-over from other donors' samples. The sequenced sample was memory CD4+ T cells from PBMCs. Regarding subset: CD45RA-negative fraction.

The CDR3 DNA sequence: TGTGCCAGCTCACTACAGGAGGGGAATGAGCAGTTCTTC. Protein product: CASSLQEGNEQFF. The J gene is TRBJ2-1, the V gene TRBV18; TRBD2 is a possible D gene (6 bases). CDR1 is KGHSH and CDR2 is LQKENI in the germline V gene. The CDR3 consists of 13 residues. V lost 4 bases, J lost 7 bases, and 11 bases lay in between.